This TCR beta chain stems from a study of response to subunit inactivated influenza vaccine. Study results and caveats: With each seasonal influenza vaccination, the authors suggested, few new T cells are recruited.

MiXCR was run by TCRdb on the RT-PCR reads, yielding one entry per CDR3 protein. Of hundreds of thousands of distinct CDR3 sequences in the sample, around 14% were seen once. CDR1 and CDR2 from the germline V gene are SGHKS and YYEKEE (reference sequence). V was clipped by 5 bases and J by 5 bases, with 11 bases between them. The CDR3 sequence is 13 residues long. With respect to this clonotype: The antigen remains unidentified.

V and J are TRBV5-5 and TRBJ2-1; the D is unclear. The sequenced sample was PBMCs from blood, obtained about 12 days after vaccination. This sequence originates from a man aged 45 to 65 who received an inactivated influenza vaccine. CDR3 DNA: TGTGCCAGCAGGATGCTAGATAACAATGAGCAGTTCTTC. This encodes CASRMLDNNEQFF.